Shown below are 28 T cell receptor beta chains from a single sample sequenced in a study of identical twins. MiXCR was run by TCRdb on the 5' RACE reads, yielding one entry per CDR3 protein. The data contain 1.5 million to 2 million distinct CDR3 sequences, about 32% of them singletons. Sequencing input: cord blood. The receptor source for this set is a newborn girl in good health.

This clonotype was detected only a few times. The chain couples TRBV25-1 to TRBJ1-2, with D uncertain. The germline gives CDR1 MGHDK, CDR2 SYGVNS. This CDR3 has 15 residues. Trimming cost V 3 bases and J 2 bases, with 13 bases left between them. CDR3 sequence (DNA): TGTGCCAGCAGTGAGAGCCCAGGAGACAACTATGGCTACACCTTC. This sequence encodes CASSESPGDNYGYTF.

This clonotype came up a few times. This chain uses TRBV20-1 with TRBJ2-4; D possibly corresponds to TRBD1 (6 bases). Germline loops: CDR1 DFQATT, CDR2 SNEGSKA (reference sequence). The V gene lost 5 bases and the J gene lost 1 base, with 15 bases spanning the gap. The CDR3 covers 15 residues. The CDR3 is CSAGQQGRAKNIQYF. CDR3 coding DNA: TGCAGTGCTGGGCAACAGGGCAGGGCCAAAAACATTCAGTACTTC.

This clonotype was seen only a few times. The chain recombines TRBV4-2 with TRBJ2-7; TRBD1 matches 8 bases. Trimming at V came to 0 bases and at J to 3 bases, leaving 4 bases not matched to a gene. CDR3 length: 15 amino acids. Germline V gene sequence: CDR1 LGHNA, CDR2 YNFKEQ. CDR3 nucleotides: TGTGCCAGCAGCCAAGATTTGGGGACAGGCTACGAGCAGTACTTC. Its protein product is CASSQDLGTGYEQYF.

A note on this clonotype: The CDR3 does not end in the conserved phenylalanine or tryptophan, so this is likely a read error. The genes are TRBV12-3 or TRBV12-4 and TRBJ1-2, with 8 bases identical to TRBD1. The CDR3 spans 14 residues. The ends lost 2 bases at V and 6 bases at J; junction bases unmatched: 5. The CDR3: CASSLFDRGDGYTL. DNA of the CDR3: TGTGCCAGCAGTTTATTCGACAGGGGCGATGGCTACACCTTG.

This clonotype appeared many times. This chain joins TRBV12-3 or TRBV12-4 and TRBJ1-6; D is ambiguous. The ends were cut back, 4 bases at V and 9 bases at J, with 7 bases in the middle. This CDR3 is 12 amino acids long. CDR3 bases: TGTGCCAGCAGTTCCCTAGGTTCACCCCTCCACTTT. As protein: CASSSLGSPLHF.

This clonotype has more than one count but fewer than ten. DNA of the CDR3: TGTGCCAGCAGTTCAGGGTTTAGAGCTTTCTTT. As protein: CASSSGFRAFF. This chain uses TRBV12-3 or TRBV12-4 with TRBJ1-1, with TRBD1 as a possible D gene (5 bases). V lost 4 bases, J lost 10 bases, and 10 bases lay in between. The CDR3 loop spans 11 amino acids.

V gene TRBV5-6 combines with J gene TRBJ2-5; 7 nucleotides line up with TRBD1. The junction had 10 bases not matched to a gene; V was cut back by 0 bases and J by 5 bases. The CDR3 has 16 residues. The germline CDR1 and CDR2 sequences are SGHDT and YYEEEE. CDR3: CASSLVKKGAVETQYF. The CDR3 nucleotides are TGTGCCAGCAGCTTGGTTAAAAAGGGGGCCGTGGAGACCCAGTACTTC.

Worth noting for this clonotype: An end of the junction does not agree with germline; a read error may underlie this. The V gene is TRBV10-3, the J gene TRBJ1-2, with 7 positions matching TRBD1. Germline CDR1 is ENHRY and CDR2 is SYGVKD. The CDR3 spans 15 residues. The CDR3 DNA sequence: TGTGCCGTCAGTGAACTGAGACAGGGTTCCTATGGCTACACCTTC. Encoded protein: CAVSELRQGSYGYTF.

This clonotype has only a few counts. The V gene is TRBV5-1, the J gene TRBJ1-1, with 8 positions matching TRBD1. Germline CDR1 reads SGHRS; CDR2 reads YFSETQ. This CDR3 spans 14 amino acids. With V trimmed by 2 bases and J by 5 bases, 5 bases remained unmatched. The CDR3 loop reads CASSFQGAETEAFF. In nucleotides, the CDR3 is TGCGCCAGCAGCTTTCAGGGGGCAGAGACTGAAGCTTTCTTT.

CDR3 protein: CASSNEREWGHNEQYF. CDR3 bases: TGTGCCAGCAGCAACGAGCGGGAGTGGGGGCACAATGAGCAGTACTTC. The rearrangement uses TRBV9 and TRBJ2-1, with TRBD2 matching 8 bases. Gene TRBJ2-7 matches the end of the DNA better, so the J call may be wrong. Germline V CDR1 and CDR2: SGDLS, YYNGEE. CDR3 length equals 16 residues.

The chain links TRBV19 to TRBJ1-1; D may be TRBD1 (5 bases). This CDR3 comprises 15 residues. V was cut by 4 bases and J by 0 bases, with 12 bases left in between. Germline V gene sequence: CDR1 LNHDA, CDR2 SQIVND (reference sequence). The CDR3 DNA sequence: TGTGCCAGTAGTACCGGGACGGAGTTGAACACTGAAGCTTTCTTT. The encoded protein is CASSTGTELNTEAFF.

The chain is built from TRBV20-1 and TRBJ1-6; 7 nucleotides line up with TRBD1. Per germline, CDR1 DFQATT and CDR2 SNEGSKA (reference sequence). The CDR3 extends over 15 amino acids. J was trimmed by 10 bases and V by 5 bases; bases with no gene match: 14. This chain's CDR3 is CSAGPIQGMGSPLHF. The CDR3 nucleotides are TGCAGTGCTGGACCAATACAGGGGATGGGATCACCCCTCCACTTT.

This clonotype has a handful of counts. The rearrangement joins TRBV7-6 to TRBJ2-3, with no clear D. This CDR3 is 15 amino acids long. CDR1 and CDR2 from the germline V gene are SGHVS and FNYEAQ. V lost 3 bases to trimming and J lost 2 bases, with 12 bases between them. This chain's CDR3 is CASSFVTAPTDTQYF. The CDR3 region has the DNA TGTGCCAGCAGCTTCGTGACCGCCCCCACAGATACGCAGTATTTT.

This clonotype was counted many times. This rearrangement joins TRBV6-2 or TRBV6-3 to TRBJ1-2; no firm D call. Trimming removed 0 bases at V and 3 bases at J, with 11 bases between. The CDR3 spans 15 residues. Germline V gene lookup returns CDR1 MNHEY and CDR2 SVGEGT. This CDR3 reads CASSYSFRAYYGYTF. CDR3 coding DNA: TGTGCCAGCAGTTACTCGTTCCGGGCTTACTATGGCTACACCTTC.

The chain joins TRBV7-9 to TRBJ2-1; TRBD2 aligns across 10 bases. The J segment lost 1 base and the V segment lost 10 bases, leaving 4 bases of the junction unmatched. Germline V lookup: CDR1 SEHNR, CDR2 FQNEAQ (reference sequence). The CDR3 has 14 residues. CDR3 residues: CAIIAGGSYNEQFF. The CDR3 DNA follows: TGTGCCATTATAGCGGGGGGATCCTACAATGAGCAGTTCTTC. The entire variable domain, with the rest obtained from reference TRBV7-9 and TRBJ2-1, is as follows: DTGVSQNPRHKITKRGQNVTFRCDPISEHNRLYWYRQTLGQGPEFLTYFQNEAQLEKSRLLSDRFSAERPKGSFSTLEIQRTEQGDSAMYLCAIIAGGSYNEQFFGPGTRLTVL.

The V gene is TRBV5-1, the J gene TRBJ1-1; D perhaps matches TRBD1 (5 bases). V lost 1 base to trimming and J lost 4 bases, with 11 bases between them. The CDR3 has 14 amino acids. Per germline, CDR1 SGHRS and CDR2 YFSETQ. CDR3 loop: CASSLIYGGTEAFF. In nucleotides, the CDR3 is TGCGCCAGCAGCTTGATTTATGGGGGCACTGAAGCTTTCTTT.

The CDR3 DNA follows: TGCAGTGCCAGACTAGCGGGACCCCCCAGGACACATAATGAGCAGTTCTTC. Its translation is CSARLAGPPRTHNEQFF. The V call is TRBV20-1, the J call TRBJ2-1; 11 nucleotides line up with TRBD2. The junction had 17 bases not matched to a gene; V was cut back by 6 bases and J by 7 bases. The V gene's germline CDR1 is DFQATT and CDR2 SNEGSKA (reference sequence). This CDR3 region has 17 residues.

In its sample, this clonotype was seen a few times. The chain carries TRBV5-1 and TRBJ2-2; 8 bases are shared with TRBD2. The J segment lost 0 bases and the V segment lost 0 bases, leaving 4 bases of the junction unmatched. The CDR3 contains 17 residues. Per germline, CDR1 SGHRS and CDR2 YFSETQ. CDR3 coding DNA: TGCGCCAGCAGCTTGGCGAGGGGACTAGCGAACACCGGGGAGCTGTTTTTT. It specifies CASSLARGLANTGELFF.

The rearrangement links TRBV12-3 or TRBV12-4 to TRBJ2-3; D not resolved. The CDR3 sequence is 15 residues long. The ends were cut back, 5 bases at V and 0 bases at J, with 12 bases in the middle. The CDR3 here is CASSPRLTSTDTQYF. The CDR3 DNA reads TGTGCCAGCAGTCCTAGGCTGACTAGCACAGATACGCAGTATTTT.

This sequence joins TRBV30 and TRBJ1-4; perhaps TRBD1 as D (6 bases). Trimming cost V 1 base and J 8 bases, with 17 bases left between them. This CDR3 is 15 amino acids long. Germline lookup yields CDR1 GTSNPN and CDR2 SVGIG (reference sequence). CDR3 in amino acids: CAWSGYRVVSEKLFF. The CDR3 DNA is TGTGCCTGGAGTGGATACAGGGTAGTGTCGGAAAAACTGTTTTTT.

This clonotype appeared once. The J gene is TRBJ2-3, the V gene TRBV11-3; the D gene is possibly TRBD2 (7 bases). The CDR3 is made up of 15 amino acids. Per the germline V gene, CDR1 is SGHNT and CDR2 is YENEEA. V lost 5 bases and J 5 bases, leaving 17 bases between the germline ends. The CDR3: CASSRSTGGGDTQYF. In nucleotides, the CDR3 is TGTGCCAGCAGCCGAAGCACGGGGGGCGGAGATACGCAGTATTTT.

This sequence joins TRBV7-8 and TRBJ2-3, with TRBD2 identical over 7 bases. The length of the CDR3 is 16 residues. CDR1 and CDR2 (germline): SGHVS, FQNEAQ. J was trimmed by 1 base and V by 2 bases; bases with no gene match: 6. CDR3 coding DNA: TGTGCCAGCAGCTTACGCGCGGGACTACGCACAGATACGCAGTATTTT. It yields the protein CASSLRAGLRTDTQYF.

The chain uses TRBV9 and TRBJ2-1, with D uncertain. CDR3 length: 13 amino acids. Germline V gene lookup returns CDR1 SGDLS and CDR2 YYNGEE. V gave up 0 bases and J gave up 9 bases, with 10 bases separating them. This chain's CDR3 is CASSVAGHPEQFF. The CDR3 nucleotides read TGTGCCAGCAGCGTAGCCGGCCACCCTGAGCAGTTCTTC.

This rearrangement joins TRBV20-1 to TRBJ1-5; 7 nucleotides agree with TRBD1. V shed 6 bases, J shed 1 base, and the junction held 6 bases outside the gene matches. The CDR3 extends over 14 amino acids. Germline CDR1 and CDR2: DFQATT and SNEGSKA (reference sequence). The CDR3: CSARQGWSNQPQHF. The CDR3 nucleotides are TGCAGTGCGAGACAGGGCTGGAGCAATCAGCCCCAGCATTTT.

The V and J genes are TRBV14 and TRBJ2-2; unclear D gene. Trimming took 0 bases from V and 6 from J, leaving 8 bases between them. In germline, CDR1 is SGHDN, CDR2 FVKESK. CDR3 length equals 14 residues. Written as DNA, the CDR3 is TGTGCCAGCAGCCAAGAGTCAGTTGCCGGGGAGCTGTTTTTT. Encoded protein: CASSQESVAGELFF.

The rearrangement links TRBV12-3 or TRBV12-4 to TRBJ2-7; maybe TRBD1 (6 bases). V gave up 8 bases and J gave up 0 bases, with 14 bases separating them. CDR3 length equals 14 residues. The CDR3 DNA reads TGTGCCAGCGGCCCAACAGGGAGCTCCTACGAGCAGTACTTC. This sequence encodes CASGPTGSSYEQYF.

The rearrangement joins TRBV12-3 or TRBV12-4 to TRBJ1-2; D might be TRBD1 (5 bases). The V and J ends lost 3 bases and 7 bases respectively, with 15 bases between them. The CDR3 covers 14 residues. The CDR3 reads CASSFLGDLSGYTF. The CDR3 nucleotides read TGTGCCAGCAGTTTCCTGGGGGACCTGAGTGGCTACACCTTC.

This chain connects TRBV5-1 to TRBJ2-7, with TRBD1 as a possible D gene (5 bases). CDR1 is SGHRS, CDR2 YFSETQ, per germline. The V end was cut by 3 bases, the J end by 3 bases, with 13 bases between. CDR3 length: 14 residues. DNA for the CDR3: TGCGCCAGCAGCTCGGAAGACCAGGGCTACGAGCAGTACTTC. The encoded protein is CASSSEDQGYEQYF.